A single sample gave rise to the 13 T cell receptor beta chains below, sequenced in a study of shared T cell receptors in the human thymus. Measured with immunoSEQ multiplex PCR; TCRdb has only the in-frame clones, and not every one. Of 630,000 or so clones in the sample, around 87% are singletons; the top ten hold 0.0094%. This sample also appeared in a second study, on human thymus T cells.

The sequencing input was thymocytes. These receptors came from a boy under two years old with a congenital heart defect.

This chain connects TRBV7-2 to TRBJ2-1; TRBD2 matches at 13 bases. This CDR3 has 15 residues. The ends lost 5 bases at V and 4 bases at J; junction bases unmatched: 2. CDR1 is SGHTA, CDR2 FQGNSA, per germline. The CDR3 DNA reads TGTGCCAGCAGCCAACTAGCGGGGGGGTACAATGAGCAGTTCTTC. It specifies CASSQLAGGYNEQFF. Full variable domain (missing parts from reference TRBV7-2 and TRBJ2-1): GAGVSQSPSNKVTEKGKDVELRCDPISGHTALYWYRQSLGQGLEFLIYFQGNSAPDKSGLPSDRFSAERTGGSVSTLTIQRTQQEDSAVYLCASSQLAGGYNEQFFGPGTRLTVL.

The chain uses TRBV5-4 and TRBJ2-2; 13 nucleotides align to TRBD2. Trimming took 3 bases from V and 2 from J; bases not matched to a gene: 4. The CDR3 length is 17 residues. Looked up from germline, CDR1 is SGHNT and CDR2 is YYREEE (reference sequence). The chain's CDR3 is CASSWTSGSANTGELFF. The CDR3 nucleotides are TGTGCCAGCAGCTGGACTAGCGGGAGTGCTAACACCGGGGAGCTGTTTTTT.

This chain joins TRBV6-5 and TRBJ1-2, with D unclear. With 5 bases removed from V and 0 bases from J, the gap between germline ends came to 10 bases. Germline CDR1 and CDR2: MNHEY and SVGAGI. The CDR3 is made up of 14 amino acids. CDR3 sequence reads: CASSPWASNYGYTF. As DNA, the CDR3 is TGTGCCAGCAGTCCCTGGGCCTCTAACTATGGCTACACCTTC.

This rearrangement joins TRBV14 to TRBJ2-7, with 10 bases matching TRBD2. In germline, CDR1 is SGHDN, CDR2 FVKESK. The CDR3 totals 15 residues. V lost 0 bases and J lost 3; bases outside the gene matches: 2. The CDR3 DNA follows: TGTGCCAGCAGCCAAGAACTAGCGGGACTCTACGAGCAGTACTTC. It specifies CASSQELAGLYEQYF.

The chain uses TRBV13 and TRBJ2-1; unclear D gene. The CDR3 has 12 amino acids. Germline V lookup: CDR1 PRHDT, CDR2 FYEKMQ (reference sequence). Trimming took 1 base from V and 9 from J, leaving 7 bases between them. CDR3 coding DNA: TGTGCCAGCAGCTTAGATCGTTCTGAGCAGTTCTTC. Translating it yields CASSLDRSEQFF.

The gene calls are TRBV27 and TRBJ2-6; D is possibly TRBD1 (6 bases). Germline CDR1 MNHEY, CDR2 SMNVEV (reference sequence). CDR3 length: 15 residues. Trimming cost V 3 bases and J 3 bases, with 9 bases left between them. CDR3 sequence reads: CASSFDRHGANVLTF. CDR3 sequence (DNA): TGTGCCAGCAGTTTCGACAGGCATGGGGCCAACGTCCTGACTTTC. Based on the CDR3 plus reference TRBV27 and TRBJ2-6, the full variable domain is EAQVTQNPRYLITVTGKKLTVTCSQNMNHEYMSWYRQDPGLGLRQIYYSMNVEVTDKGDVPEGYKVSRKEKRNFPLILESPSPNQTSLYFCASSFDRHGANVLTFGAGSRLTVL.

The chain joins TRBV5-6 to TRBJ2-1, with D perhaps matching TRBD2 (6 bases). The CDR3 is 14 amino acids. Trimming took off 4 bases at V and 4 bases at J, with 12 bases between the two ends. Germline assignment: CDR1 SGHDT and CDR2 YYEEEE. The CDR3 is CASSAAGPYNEQFF. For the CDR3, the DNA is TGTGCCAGCAGCGCCGCGGGACCTTACAATGAGCAGTTCTTC.

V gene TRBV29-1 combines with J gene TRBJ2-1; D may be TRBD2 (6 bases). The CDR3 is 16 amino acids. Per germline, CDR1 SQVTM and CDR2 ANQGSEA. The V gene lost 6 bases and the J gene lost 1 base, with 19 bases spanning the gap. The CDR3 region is CSVADYLRLSYNEQFF. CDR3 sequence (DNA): TGCAGCGTCGCGGACTACCTTCGACTTTCCTACAATGAGCAGTTCTTC.

CDR3 region: CAISESPSGAYNEQFF. The CDR3 DNA reads as TGTGCCATCAGTGAGTCCCCTAGCGGAGCTTACAATGAGCAGTTCTTC. J is TRBJ2-1 and V is TRBV10-3; 7 nucleotides agree with TRBD2. Trimming at V came to 0 bases and at J to 4 bases, leaving 6 bases not matched to a gene. The CDR3 extends over 16 amino acids. Germline CDR1 ENHRY, CDR2 SYGVKD.

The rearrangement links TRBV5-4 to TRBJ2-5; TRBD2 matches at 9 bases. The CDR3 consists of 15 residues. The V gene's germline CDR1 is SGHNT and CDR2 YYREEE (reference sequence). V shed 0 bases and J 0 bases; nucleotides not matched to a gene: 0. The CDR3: CASSLGLADQETQYF. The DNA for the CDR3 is TGTGCCAGCAGCTTGGGACTAGCGGACCAAGAGACCCAGTACTTC.

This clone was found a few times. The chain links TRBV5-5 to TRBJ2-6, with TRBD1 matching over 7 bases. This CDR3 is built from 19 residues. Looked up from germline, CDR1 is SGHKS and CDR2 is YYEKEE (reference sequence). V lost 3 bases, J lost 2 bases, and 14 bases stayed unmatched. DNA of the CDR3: TGTGCCAGCAGCTCCCCGACAGGGTTAATATCTCCTGGGGCCAACGTCCTGACTTTC. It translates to CASSSPTGLISPGANVLTF. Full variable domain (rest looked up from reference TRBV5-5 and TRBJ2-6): DAGVTQSPTHLIKTRGQQVTLRCSPISGHKSVSWYQQVLGQGPQFIFQYYEKEERGRGNFPDRFSARQFPNYSSELNVNALLLGDSALYLCASSSPTGLISPGANVLTFGAGSRLTVL.

CDR3 nucleotide sequence: TGTGCCAGCAGTGCTCTCGGACAGGGGGGCACCTACGAGCAGTACTTC. This gives the protein CASSALGQGGTYEQYF. The rearrangement joins TRBV28 to TRBJ2-7, with 10 bases lining up with TRBD1. CDR1 and CDR2 (germline): MDHEN, SYDVKM. The CDR3 has 16 amino acids. V gave up 5 bases and J gave up 2 bases; unmatched junction bases: 9. Full variable domain (rest looked up from reference TRBV28 and TRBJ2-7): DVKVTQSSRYLVKRTGEKVFLECVQDMDHENMFWYRQDPGLGLRLIYFSYDVKMKEKGDIPEGYSVSREKKERFSLILESASTNQTSMYLCASSALGQGGTYEQYFGPGTRLTVT.

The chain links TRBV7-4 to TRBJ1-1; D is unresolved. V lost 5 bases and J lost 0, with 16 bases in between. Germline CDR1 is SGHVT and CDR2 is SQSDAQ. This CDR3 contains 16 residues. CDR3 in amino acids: CASSPKNGDLNTEAFF. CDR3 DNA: TGTGCCAGCAGCCCTAAAAACGGGGATCTGAACACTGAAGCTTTCTTT. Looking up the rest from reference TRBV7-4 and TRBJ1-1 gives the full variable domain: GAGVSQSPRYKVAKRGRDVALRCDSISGHVTLYWYRQTLGQGSEVLTYSQSDAQRDKSGRPSGRFSAERPERSVSTLKIQRTEQGDSAVYLCASSPKNGDLNTEAFFGQGTRLTVV.